A single T cell receptor beta chain is shown here with its context. Germline values: CDR1 MNHEY, CDR2 SVGEGT. The CDR3 loop spans 16 amino acids. V lost 6 bases, J lost 12 bases, and 17 bases stayed unmatched. In the original workflow: Reference gene primer amplification gave nucleated cell count estimates. Profiled with immunoSEQ multiplex PCR; TCRdb holds only in-frame clones, not every one. Clone size and V and J calls were adopted from that table, with D and trimming inferred from the DNA. The data show 200,000 to 250,000 clones, with 82% seen just once and 3.4% held by the top ten. The sample comes from a study of blood T cell repertoires in COVID-19. Study-wide context: There were acute and convalescent COVID-19 samples, and they came from the United States, Italy and Spain. T cells, B-cell-depleted T cells, or PBMCs provided the cDNA or gDNA that served as material.

This clonotype was sampled from a woman in her late teens or twenties with acute or convalescent COVID-19. The sequenced sample consisted of peripheral blood. The chain recombines TRBV6-2 or TRBV6-3 with TRBJ2-5; 12 bases match TRBD2. CDR3 in DNA: TGTGCCAGCAGCCCTTTACCTAGCGGGAGGGCCCCGATAAAGTACTTC. This encodes CASSPLPSGRAPIKYF.